The 28 T cell receptor beta chains reported below all come from one sample, sequenced in a study of blood T cell repertoires in COVID-19. The assay was immunoSEQ multiplex PCR, and TCRdb's table has in-frame clones only and misses some. The table has around 360,000 clones, more than 75% seen once; the top ten hold more than 9%. The sequencing sample was made of peripheral blood. All receptors derive from a woman aged 25 to 39 with COVID-19, enrolled during active disease.

The V and J genes are TRBV5-5 and TRBJ2-7, with 7 bases matching TRBD1. This CDR3 spans 15 amino acids. Trimming at V came to 2 bases and at J to 3 bases, leaving 8 bases not matched to a gene. In germline, CDR1 is SGHKS, CDR2 YYEKEE (reference sequence). This CDR3 is CASSFRQGGNYEQYF. DNA of the CDR3: TGTGCCAGCAGCTTCCGACAGGGTGGGAACTACGAGCAGTACTTC.

CDR3 DNA sequence: TGTGCCAGCAGCGGGGACAGTTACAATGAGCAGTTCTTC. Its protein product is CASSGDSYNEQFF. The V gene is TRBV5-4, the J gene TRBJ2-1, with 7 nucleotides matching TRBD1. The length of the CDR3 is 13 residues. The germline V gene encodes CDR1 SGHNT and CDR2 YYREEE (reference sequence). V trimming: 4 bases; J trimming: 4 bases; junction bases outside the gene matches: 2.

The V gene is TRBV28, the J gene TRBJ1-5; D call uncertain. The CDR3 has 14 residues. Between the trimmed V and J ends, which lost 10 bases and 3 bases, there was a span of 16 bases. CDR1 is MDHEN and CDR2 is SYDVKM in the germline V gene. The CDR3 loop is CAIAQVGFNQPQHF. The DNA for the CDR3 is TGTGCCATTGCCCAGGTAGGATTCAATCAGCCCCAGCATTTT.

The chain carries TRBV9 and TRBJ2-7; TRBD2 aligns across 9 bases. This CDR3 is built from 15 residues. The germline CDR1 and CDR2 sequences are SGDLS and YYNGEE. The junction had 7 bases not matched to a gene; V was cut back by 4 bases and J by 2 bases. CDR3: CASSLGTSSAYEQYF. The CDR3, as DNA: TGTGCCAGCAGCCTTGGGACTAGCAGTGCCTACGAGCAGTACTTC. The full variable domain, completed using reference TRBV9 and TRBJ2-7, is DSGVTQTPKHLITATGQRVTLRCSPRSGDLSVYWYQQSLDQGLQFLIQYYNGEERAKGNILERFSAQQFPDLHSELNLSSLELGDSALYFCASSLGTSSAYEQYFGPGTRLTVT.

CDR3 coding DNA: TGCAGCGTTGGTGGGGCCTTGAACACTGAAGCTTTCTTT. Translated, it gives CSVGGALNTEAFF. V usage is TRBV29-1 and J usage is TRBJ1-1, with a tentative D call TRBD1 (5 bases). The CDR3 runs to 13 residues. Germline CDR1 SQVTM, CDR2 ANQGSEA. Trimming pared 4 bases from V and 0 bases from J, leaving 9 bases between. Variable domain in full (rest from reference TRBV29-1 and TRBJ1-1): SAVISQKPSRDICQRGTSLTIQCQVDSQVTMMFWYRQQPGQSLTLIATANQGSEATYESGFVIDKFPISRPNLTFSTLTVSNMSPEDSSIYLCSVGGALNTEAFFGQGTRLTVV.

V gene TRBV6-6 combines with J gene TRBJ2-1, with D unresolved. Germline CDR1 reads MNHNY; CDR2 reads SVGAGI (reference sequence). The CDR3 sequence is 15 residues long. Trimming stripped 6 bases from V and 0 bases from J, with 12 bases between. The CDR3 DNA sequence: TGTGCCAGCAGCATAACTGGTATCTCCTACAATGAGCAGTTCTTC. This translates into CASSITGISYNEQFF.

J is TRBJ2-3 and V is TRBV2; a possible D gene is TRBD2 (6 bases). The V and J ends lost 5 bases and 3 bases respectively, with 12 bases between them. Germline CDR1 SNHLY, CDR2 FYNNEI. This CDR3 has 14 amino acids. The chain's CDR3 is CASSSAGRTDTQYF. The CDR3 DNA reads TGTGCCAGCAGTTCAGCCGGGAGAACAGATACGCAGTATTTT. Based on the CDR3 plus reference TRBV2 and TRBJ2-3, the full variable domain is EPEVTQTPSHQVTQMGQEVILRCVPISNHLYFYWYRQILGQKVEFLVSFYNNEISEKSEIFDDQFSVERPDGSNFTLKIRSTKLEDSAMYFCASSSAGRTDTQYFGPGTRLTVL.

V usage is TRBV21-1 and J usage is TRBJ1-5; TRBD1, the D gene given by the table, was not confirmed from the DNA. TRBV21-1 is a known pseudogene. This CDR3 has 16 amino acids. Here the CDR3 reads CASSKGGTGVMQPQHF. The DNA of the CDR3 is TGTGCCAGCAGCAAAGGGGGAACAGGTGTTATGCAGCCCCAGCATTTT.

CDR3 bases: TGTGCCAGCAAGAAGGGGCCTAACTATGGCTACACCTTC. Residues: CASKKGPNYGYTF. This rearrangement joins TRBV9 to TRBJ1-2; possibly TRBD1 for D (5 bases). Trimming cost V 6 bases and J 0 bases, with 9 bases left between them. The CDR3 sequence is 13 residues long. CDR1 SGDLS and CDR2 YYNGEE come from the germline V gene.

V is TRBV10-3 and J is TRBJ1-6, with D possibly TRBD1 on 5 matching bases. The CDR3 length is 15 residues. The V gene lost 2 bases and the J gene lost 8 bases, with 13 bases spanning the gap. Germline V CDR1 and CDR2: ENHRY, SYGVKD. DNA for the CDR3: TGTGCCATCAGTGAGGCGGGGGGGATTGATTCACCCCTCCACTTT. It yields the protein CAISEAGGIDSPLHF.

The V and J genes are TRBV11-2 and TRBJ2-7; 10 positions match TRBD2. The CDR3 contains 16 residues. CDR1 is SGHAT, CDR2 FQNNGV, per germline. Trimming removed 7 bases from V and 4 bases from J; junction bases left unmatched: 13. The CDR3 DNA follows: TGTGCCAGCACGAGCGGGAGGGCCCAATCTCGGTACGAGCAGTACTTC. It yields the protein CASTSGRAQSRYEQYF.

This CDR3 is CVRVSSYNSPLHF. For the CDR3, the DNA is TGCGTGAGGGTGAGCTCCTATAATTCACCCCTCCACTTT. This chain connects TRBV23-1 to TRBJ1-6; D remains ambiguous. TRBV23-1 is annotated as an ORF whose role is uncertain. The CDR3 has 13 amino acids.

The chain is built from TRBV19 and TRBJ2-7, with a weak D call TRBD2 (5 bases). V gave up 1 base and J gave up 0 bases, with 10 bases separating them. This CDR3 comprises 15 residues. Germline V lookup: CDR1 LNHDA, CDR2 SQIVND (reference sequence). CDR3 DNA: TGTGCCAGTAGTATAGGGTCCGGGGACTCCTACGAGCAGTACTTC. As protein: CASSIGSGDSYEQYF.

For the CDR3, the DNA is TGCGCCAGCAGGGAGACAGGGGGCTCTGAGCAGTTCTTC. Translated, it gives CASRETGGSEQFF. The genes are TRBV4-3 and TRBJ2-1, with 10 bases lining up with TRBD1. V lost 6 bases to trimming and J lost 9 bases; unmatched junction nucleotides: 5. This CDR3 is built from 13 residues. Germline V CDR1 and CDR2: LGHNA, YSLEER.

The chain has TRBV28 and TRBJ1-1, with D tentatively TRBD1 (6 bases). The V gene's germline CDR1 is MDHEN and CDR2 SYDVKM. This CDR3 has 15 amino acids. V lost 6 bases and J lost 11, with 25 bases in between. CDR3 residues: CASRSFAPGHLRAFF. CDR3 sequence (DNA): TGTGCCAGCAGATCATTCGCTCCGGGACACTTAAGGGCTTTCTTT.

This chain links TRBV21-1 with TRBJ2-7; no check of the table's D call, TRBD2, against the DNA was made. TRBV21-1 is a listed pseudogene. This CDR3 region has 13 residues. This CDR3 reads CASIRDSSYEQYF. CDR3 in DNA: TGTGCCAGCATACGGGACTCCTCCTACGAGCAGTACTTC.

This sequence joins TRBV7-6 and TRBJ1-2, with 10 bases identical to TRBD1. The CDR3 is made up of 16 amino acids. The V gene's germline CDR1 is SGHVS and CDR2 FNYEAQ. V shed 5 bases and J 4 bases; nucleotides not matched to a gene: 10. CDR3 in amino acids: CASSPGYRDRGYGYTF. CDR3 DNA: TGTGCCAGCAGCCCTGGATACCGGGACAGGGGCTATGGCTACACCTTC.

This clone was found once. This chain joins TRBV5-4 and TRBJ2-3; D is unresolved. Germline lookup yields CDR1 SGHNT and CDR2 YYREEE (reference sequence). The CDR3 is 16 residues long. Trimming removed 4 bases from V and 4 bases from J, with 19 bases in between. CDR3 coding DNA: TGTGCCAGCAGCCTGGCCCCGGGTCCGCAAGCAGATACGCAGTATTTT. Its protein product is CASSLAPGPQADTQYF.

The CDR3 reads CASSEGLAGADTQYF. Written as DNA, the CDR3 is TGCGCCAGCAGTGAGGGACTAGCGGGAGCAGATACGCAGTATTTT. The V gene is TRBV10-1, the J gene TRBJ2-3, with 13 nucleotides matching TRBD2. V gave up 2 bases and J gave up 4 bases; unmatched junction bases: 0. The CDR3 spans 15 residues. Germline CDR1 and CDR2: WNHNN and SYGVQD (reference sequence).

This clone occurred once. The J gene is TRBJ2-3, the V gene TRBV29-1; TRBD2 matches 10 bases. CDR3 length: 14 residues. Germline CDR1 is SQVTM and CDR2 is ANQGSEA. Unmatched junction bases numbered 11, after V lost 6 bases and J lost 8 bases. The DNA of the CDR3 is TGCAGCGTGGGGAATCTAGCGGGGGCGGGTACGCAGTATTTT. Translated: CSVGNLAGAGTQYF.

Only a few counts were recorded for this clone. The chain joins TRBV6-4 to TRBJ2-2; a possible D gene is TRBD2 (6 bases). CDR3 length: 14 residues. V was cut by 4 bases and J by 1 base, with 7 bases left in between. The germline CDR1 and CDR2 sequences are MRHNA and SNTAGT. CDR3 region: CASSAGENTGELFF. The CDR3 region has the DNA TGTGCCAGCAGTGCGGGAGAGAACACCGGGGAGCTGTTTTTT.

This clone was found once. The genes are TRBV4-1 and TRBJ2-7; D may be TRBD1 (6 bases). Germline V gene lookup returns CDR1 MGHRA and CDR2 YSYEKL. V was clipped by 3 bases and J by 3 bases, with 9 bases between them. The CDR3 runs 13 residues. The DNA for the CDR3 is TGCGCCAGCAGCCAGGACAGTCTCTACGAGCAGTACTTC. Residues: CASSQDSLYEQYF.

The chain joins TRBV29-1 to TRBJ2-7, with 10 bases aligning to TRBD1. The germline V gene encodes CDR1 SQVTM and CDR2 ANQGSEA. This CDR3 comprises 15 residues. V shed 2 bases, J shed 4 bases, and the junction held 8 bases outside the gene matches. This CDR3 is CSVETATGGYYEQYF. The DNA for the CDR3 is TGCAGCGTTGAAACCGCGACAGGGGGCTATTACGAGCAGTACTTC.

This chain uses TRBV28 with TRBJ2-7; tentatively, D is TRBD2 (5 bases). The V gene lost 6 bases and the J gene lost 0 bases, with 12 bases spanning the gap. Germline CDR1 reads MDHEN; CDR2 reads SYDVKM. This CDR3 is 14 amino acids long. CDR3 DNA sequence: TGTGCCAGCAGCGTCATCAGCGGCTCCTACGAGCAGTACTTC. Encoded protein: CASSVISGSYEQYF.

There are a few counts of this clone. The chain couples TRBV12-3 or TRBV12-4 to TRBJ2-1; D remains unclear. V dropped 6 bases and J dropped 8 bases, with 8 bases sitting between them. This CDR3 has 11 residues. CDR3 region: CASSREYEQFF. The CDR3 DNA sequence: TGTGCCAGCAGCCGCGAGTATGAGCAGTTCTTC.

This chain connects TRBV27 to TRBJ2-1; 8 bases match TRBD2. This CDR3 is 17 amino acids long. CDR1 and CDR2 (germline): MNHEY, SMNVEV (reference sequence). The V and J ends lost 5 bases and 8 bases, in that order; junction bases with no gene match: 17. The CDR3 here is CASSPLMVSGSRDEQFF. The CDR3, as DNA: TGTGCCAGCAGTCCTCTCATGGTCAGCGGGAGCAGGGATGAGCAGTTCTTC.

This chain joins TRBV4-1 and TRBJ1-2, with 7 nucleotides matching TRBD1. The germline CDR1 and CDR2 sequences are MGHRA and YSYEKL. The ends lost 3 bases at V and 8 bases at J; junction bases unmatched: 3. The CDR3 runs to 12 residues. The CDR3 is CASSHRGGGYTF. The CDR3 DNA sequence: TGCGCCAGCAGCCACAGAGGGGGCGGCTACACCTTC.

In regard to this clone: Other DNA sequences within the sample encode an identical CDR3. J is TRBJ1-5 and V is TRBV30, with D unresolved. V was pared by 0 bases and J by 0 bases, with 6 bases between. The CDR3 runs to 14 residues. CDR1 is GTSNPN and CDR2 is SVGIG in the germline V gene (reference sequence). CDR3 nucleotide sequence: TGTGCCTGGAGTGTTAGTTATAGCAATCAGCCCCAGCATTTT. Protein: CAWSVSYSNQPQHF.